The 25 T cell receptor beta chains presented below share a single source sample, sequenced in a study of cytomegalovirus exposure and HLA in healthy donors. It was with 60 Vbeta and 13 Jbeta primers that the PCR ran. Sequenced by immunoSEQ multiplex PCR; TCRdb stores in-frame clones only, minus some. The sample comprises around 300,000 clones, 84% of which are singletons, and 1.5% to 2.5% rests with the top ten. Input material: PBMCs. Every receptor here comes from a woman between 35 and 50 years old in good health and CMV-seropositive.

The chain recombines TRBV19 with TRBJ2-5, with D unresolved. The CDR3 is 12 amino acids. The germline CDR1 and CDR2 sequences are LNHDA and SQIVND (reference sequence). V lost 4 bases to trimming and J lost 4 bases, with 7 bases between them. Here the CDR3 reads CASSSPRETQYF. The CDR3 bases are TGTGCCAGTAGTAGTCCCCGAGAGACCCAGTACTTC. The variable domain in full, with the rest retrieved from reference TRBV19 and TRBJ2-5, is DGGITQSPKYLFRKEGQNVTLSCEQNLNHDAMYWYRQDPGQGLRLIYYSQIVNDFQKGDIAEGYSVSREKKESFPLTVTSAQKNPTAFYLCASSSPRETQYFGPGTRLLVL.

This chain connects TRBV15 to TRBJ2-1; possible D gene TRBD2, 6 bases. V lost 4 bases and J lost 6, with 13 bases in between. This CDR3 contains 14 residues. Germline V gene data show CDR1 as LNHNV and CDR2 as YYDKDF (reference sequence). The CDR3: CATSTQSEGNEQFF. CDR3 DNA sequence: TGTGCCACCAGCACACAGTCGGAGGGCAATGAGCAGTTCTTC.

V usage is TRBV11-2 and J usage is TRBJ2-1; weak D call: TRBD2 (6 bases). This CDR3 region has 15 residues. Germline CDR1 is SGHAT and CDR2 is FQNNGV. The V end was cut by 3 bases, the J end by 1 base, with 10 bases between. The chain's CDR3 is CASSFSGISYNEQFF. The CDR3 region has the DNA TGTGCCAGCAGCTTTAGCGGAATTTCCTACAATGAGCAGTTCTTC.

The chain uses TRBV11-2 and TRBJ2-5; 9 bases fit TRBD1. Trimming removed 0 bases from V and 4 bases from J; junction bases left unmatched: 3. This CDR3 is 15 amino acids long. Germline CDR1 is SGHAT and CDR2 is FQNNGV. The CDR3 DNA is TGTGCCAGCAGCTTAGATACAGGGGGCGTAGAGACCCAGTACTTC. Translating it yields CASSLDTGGVETQYF. The full variable domain, in which reference TRBV11-2 and TRBJ2-5 provide the parts outside the CDR3, is EAGVAQSPRYKIIEKRQSVAFWCNPISGHATLYWYQQILGQGPKLLIQFQNNGVVDDSQLPKDRFSAERLKGVDSTLKIQPAKLEDSAVYLCASSLDTGGVETQYFGPGTRLLVL.

The V call is TRBV6-1, the J call TRBJ2-7; 12 bases are a match to TRBD1. The CDR3 contains 14 residues. Looked up from germline, CDR1 is MNHNS and CDR2 is SASEGT. V was pared by 6 bases and J by 7 bases, with 7 bases of the junction left unmatched. CDR3 DNA sequence: TGTGCCAGCAGCAAGGGGGACAGGGGGCAGGAGCAGTACTTC. It codes for CASSKGDRGQEQYF.

The chain carries TRBV7-9 and TRBJ2-3; perhaps TRBD1 as D (6 bases). The length of the CDR3 is 13 residues. With 4 bases removed from V and 5 bases from J, the gap between germline ends came to 10 bases. CDR1 is SEHNR and CDR2 is FQNEAQ in the germline V gene (reference sequence). CDR3 coding DNA: TGTGCCAGCAGCTCTGCAGGGGAAGATACGCAGTATTTT. Protein sequence: CASSSAGEDTQYF.

This clone was picked up one time. CDR3 sequence: CASSPRGGDNSPLHF. DNA of the CDR3: TGTGCCAGCAGCCCCCGCGGGGGGGATAATTCACCCCTCCACTTT. The chain carries TRBV7-9 and TRBJ1-6, with D possibly being TRBD1 (5 bases). Germline CDR1 is SEHNR and CDR2 is FQNEAQ (reference sequence). This CDR3 has 15 residues. The V and J ends lost 5 bases and 5 bases respectively, with 13 bases between them.

A single count supports this clone. J is TRBJ1-6 and V is TRBV21-1; the table's D call of TRBD1 was not tested on the DNA. TRBV21-1 is noted as a pseudogene. This CDR3 is 9 amino acids long. CDR3 coding DNA: TGCAGGGATAGTTCACCCCTCCACTTT. Translated: CRDSSPLHF.

The chain links TRBV30 to TRBJ2-5; 8 bases match TRBD2. The germline gives CDR1 GTSNPN, CDR2 SVGIG (reference sequence). The CDR3 runs to 15 residues. CDR3 nucleotide sequence: TGTGCAAGAAGCGGGAGCGCCGACTTTATGGAGACCCAGTACTTC. This sequence encodes CARSGSADFMETQYF.

The chain links TRBV5-1 to TRBJ2-5, with D unresolved. The better agreement between TRBJ2-7 and the DNA end casts doubt on the J call. Germline CDR1 reads SGHRS; CDR2 reads YFSETQ. This CDR3 contains 12 residues. The CDR3 DNA sequence: TGCGCCAGCACGGAGAACGAGTACGAGCAGTACTTC. Amino acids: CASTENEYEQYF.

This clone showed up just a few times. The chain joins TRBV6-5 to TRBJ1-2; 8 nucleotides align to TRBD1. With 0 bases clipped from V and 3 bases from J, the junction kept 3 bases outside the gene matches. Germline V gene sequence: CDR1 MNHEY, CDR2 SVGAGI. The length of the CDR3 is 15 residues. As DNA, the CDR3 is TGTGCCAGCAGTTACTCGGACAGGGATCACTATGGCTACACCTTC. Its protein is CASSYSDRDHYGYTF.

The chain is built from TRBV7-3 and TRBJ2-1, with a tentative D call TRBD2 (6 bases). Germline values: CDR1 SGHTA, CDR2 FQGTGA. V gave up 1 base and J gave up 4 bases, with 11 bases separating them. The CDR3 spans 15 residues. CDR3 nucleotide sequence: TGTGCCAGCAGCTTAATTGCGGGAAGTTACAATGAGCAGTTCTTC. Translating gives CASSLIAGSYNEQFF.

The rearrangement joins TRBV2 to TRBJ2-7, with TRBD2 matching over 8 bases. This CDR3 contains 12 residues. Germline V gives CDR1 SNHLY, CDR2 FYNNEI. V shed 9 bases and J 6 bases; nucleotides not matched to a gene: 7. In nucleotides, the CDR3 is TGTGCCAGTGTGGGACTAGTCCCCGAGCAGTACTTC. Encoded protein: CASVGLVPEQYF.

The chain links TRBV10-3 to TRBJ2-1; 10 bases map to TRBD2. CDR1 ENHRY and CDR2 SYGVKD come from the germline V gene. CDR3 length: 14 amino acids. V lost 8 bases to trimming and J lost 9 bases; unmatched junction nucleotides: 10. For the CDR3, the DNA is TGTGCCATCTCCCTAGCGGGAGACGAAGTTGAGCAGTTCTTC. It specifies CAISLAGDEVEQFF.

This sequence joins TRBV6-5 and TRBJ1-4; D might be TRBD1 (5 bases). CDR3 length: 12 residues. V was cut by 2 bases and J by 10 bases, with 8 bases left in between. CDR1 and CDR2 from the germline V gene are MNHEY and SVGAGI. CDR3 amino acids: CASSYPQGKLFF. Here the CDR3 DNA reads TGTGCCAGCAGTTACCCCCAGGGAAAACTGTTTTTT.

This clone was observed a single time. The CDR3 bases are TGTGCCAGCAGTCCCCTAGGGAGGTTGAACACTGAAGCTTTCTTT. This encodes CASSPLGRLNTEAFF. The V and J genes are TRBV6-5 and TRBJ1-1; D not resolved. The V end was cut by 5 bases, the J end by 0 bases, with 13 bases between. The CDR3 is made up of 15 amino acids. Per the germline V gene, CDR1 is MNHEY and CDR2 is SVGAGI.

The gene calls are TRBV19 and TRBJ1-5; D may be TRBD1 (5 bases). There are 15 residues in the CDR3. Trimming stripped 6 bases from V and 4 bases from J, with 16 bases between. Per germline, CDR1 LNHDA and CDR2 SQIVND (reference sequence). The CDR3 coding sequence is TGTGCCAGTAGCCTCAACCGGGACTCTAATCAGCCCCAGCATTTT. Amino acids: CASSLNRDSNQPQHF. The full variable domain, in which reference TRBV19 and TRBJ1-5 provide the parts outside the CDR3, is DGGITQSPKYLFRKEGQNVTLSCEQNLNHDAMYWYRQDPGQGLRLIYYSQIVNDFQKGDIAEGYSVSREKKESFPLTVTSAQKNPTAFYLCASSLNRDSNQPQHFGDGTRLSIL.

The chain links TRBV25-1 to TRBJ2-7, with D possibly matching TRBD1 (5 bases). Germline values: CDR1 MGHDK, CDR2 SYGVNS. V shed 4 bases and J shed 3 bases, with 10 bases lying between them. The CDR3 has 13 amino acids. The CDR3 nucleotides read TGTGCCAGCAGTGGCAGGGATAGCTACGAGCAGTACTTC. Its translation: CASSGRDSYEQYF.

Notes on this clone: Its ends do not fully match the called genes, so a read error is possible. The gene calls are TRBV7-2 and TRBJ2-6, with D possibly matching TRBD1 (6 bases). This CDR3 has 19 amino acids. From germline, CDR1 is SGHTA and CDR2 FQGNSA. The CDR3 bases are TGTGCCAGCAGATTCACTCAGGGGATCTTCTACTCTGGGGCCAACGGCCTGACTTTC. It translates to CASRFTQGIFYSGANGLTF.

This clone was detected only once. The rearrangement joins TRBV10-3 to TRBJ2-1; 7 bases fit TRBD1. The CDR3 length is 14 residues. Losses at the gene ends were 4 bases for V and 1 base for J; bases not matched to a gene: 1. CDR1 is ENHRY, CDR2 SYGVKD, per germline. CDR3 in DNA: TGTGCCATCAGTGGACAGGGATCCTACAATGAGCAGTTCTTC. It specifies CAISGQGSYNEQFF.

CDR3: CASSFNGGVNTGELFF. The CDR3, as DNA: TGCGCCAGCAGCTTTAACGGGGGGGTTAACACCGGGGAGCTGTTTTTT. The rearrangement uses TRBV5-1 and TRBJ2-2; TRBD2 matches 8 bases. Germline CDR1 reads SGHRS; CDR2 reads YFSETQ. With 2 bases clipped from V and 2 bases from J, the junction kept 5 bases outside the gene matches. The CDR3 length is 16 residues.

This chain connects TRBV29-1 to TRBJ1-4, with no clear D. From germline, CDR1 is SQVTM and CDR2 ANQGSEA. Between the trimmed V and J ends, which lost 3 bases and 8 bases, there was a span of 10 bases. This CDR3 is built from 12 residues. This CDR3 is CSVDAPGEKLFF. The CDR3 DNA reads TGCAGCGTTGATGCACCCGGGGAAAAACTGTTTTTT.

The chain carries TRBV5-6 and TRBJ1-4, with D possibly TRBD1 on 6 matching bases. Germline values: CDR1 SGHDT, CDR2 YYEEEE. This CDR3 contains 14 residues. V was shortened by 1 base and J by 4 bases, with 8 bases between the two germline ends. The CDR3 here is CASSLYRVNEKLFF. The CDR3 nucleotides read TGTGCCAGCAGCTTGTACAGGGTTAATGAAAAACTGTTTTTT.

The chain carries TRBV19 and TRBJ2-2; a weak D match, TRBD1 (7 bases). CDR3 length equals 15 residues. Per germline, CDR1 LNHDA and CDR2 SQIVND (reference sequence). Trimming took off 9 bases at V and 6 bases at J, with 20 bases between the two ends. The CDR3 protein is CARLPGGGGAGELFF. The CDR3 DNA is TGTGCCAGGCTCCCCGGCGGAGGGGGCGCCGGGGAGCTGTTTTTT.

This chain links TRBV5-1 with TRBJ2-1; TRBD2 agrees at 14 bases. CDR1 and CDR2 from the germline V gene are SGHRS and YFSETQ. The junction had 7 bases not matched to a gene; V was cut back by 4 bases and J by 10 bases. The CDR3 runs 15 residues. This CDR3 reads CASSVGTSGSGEQFF. CDR3 coding DNA: TGCGCCAGCAGCGTGGGGACTAGCGGGAGCGGCGAGCAGTTCTTC.